These 14 T cell receptor beta chains share one sample of origin, sequenced in a study of T cell repertoires in cytomegalovirus infection. Using its own MiXCR run on the reads, TCRdb lists one record per CDR3 protein. The sample contains about 920,000 distinct CDR3 sequences, 31% of which appear only once. For these receptors, no antigen is known. The sample was cultured CD8+ T cells from PBMCs, taken from culture after CMV antigen stimulation. All receptors derive from a human donor in good health (CMV status not recorded). Some clones in this sample may be carry-over from other donors' samples.

This clonotype was observed a few times. V usage is TRBV12-3 or TRBV12-4 and J usage is TRBJ2-3; a possible D gene is TRBD1 (5 bases). There are 15 residues in the CDR3. V shed 6 bases and J shed 5 bases, with 18 bases lying between them. The CDR3 nucleotides are TGTGCCAGCAGCCCCGTATTCCAGGGCGGAGATACGCAGTATTTT. Protein product: CASSPVFQGGDTQYF.

This clonotype was found a few times. This chain uses TRBV6-1 with TRBJ2-1; D may be TRBD2 (6 bases). Germline assignment: CDR1 MNHNS and CDR2 SASEGT. V lost 6 bases to trimming and J lost 0 bases, with 12 bases between them. The CDR3 length is 15 residues. DNA for the CDR3: TGTGCCAGCAGCGCTAGCGACTACTCCTACAATGAGCAGTTCTTC. Residues: CASSASDYSYNEQFF.

This clonotype was picked up many times. The chain is built from TRBV28 and TRBJ1-5; D not certain. Germline lookup yields CDR1 MDHEN and CDR2 SYDVKM. V was pared by 3 bases and J by 1 base, with 7 bases between. This CDR3 contains 14 residues. CDR3 sequence: CASSFSPSNQPQHF. The CDR3 DNA follows: TGTGCCAGCAGTTTTTCTCCAAGCAATCAGCCCCAGCATTTT.

This sequence joins TRBV2 and TRBJ1-1; D gene unclear. CDR1 is SNHLY, CDR2 FYNNEI, per germline. The germline V and J ends were trimmed by 7 bases and 4 bases, with 10 bases remaining between them. The length of the CDR3 is 12 residues. As DNA, the CDR3 is TGTGCCAGCATCGTGAAGTCCACTGAAGCTTTCTTT. Its protein product is CASIVKSTEAFF.

The CDR3 reads CASKYRRESYNEQFF. As DNA, the CDR3 is TGCGCCAGCAAGTACCGTAGGGAGTCCTACAATGAGCAGTTCTTC. This chain joins TRBV5-1 and TRBJ2-1, with D possibly being TRBD2 (5 bases). CDR1 and CDR2 from the germline V gene are SGHRS and YFSETQ. The CDR3 sequence is 15 residues long. V lost 6 bases and J lost 1, with 14 bases in between.

The chain carries TRBV7-4 and TRBJ2-3; D is undetermined. Trimming took 1 base from V and 4 from J, leaving 15 bases between them. This CDR3 region has 16 residues. The germline V gene has CDR1 SGHVT and CDR2 SQSDAQ. DNA of the CDR3: TGTGCCAGCAGCTTAGGTCGGTGGACGGCCTCAGATACGCAGTATTTT. Its translation is CASSLGRWTASDTQYF.

This clonotype has more than one count but fewer than ten. CDR3 nucleotide sequence: TGTGCCAGCAGCTTAGGTCGAGGGACAGGGGGTTCCCTGGAGACCCAGTACTTC. As protein: CASSLGRGTGGSLETQYF. The chain carries TRBV7-9 and TRBJ2-5, with TRBD1 identical over 11 bases. V was pared by 1 base and J by 5 bases, with 12 bases of the junction left unmatched. Germline V gene sequence: CDR1 SEHNR, CDR2 FQNEAQ (reference sequence). The CDR3 has 18 residues.

CDR3 loop: CSAWDGGRNEQYV. The CDR3 region has the DNA TGCAGTGCTTGGGACGGTGGAAGGAACGAGCAGTACGTC. The rearrangement uses TRBV20-1 and TRBJ2-7; D may match TRBD1 or TRBD2 (5 bases each). The V gene's germline CDR1 is DFQATT and CDR2 SNEGSKA (reference sequence). V dropped 5 bases and J dropped 5 bases, with 16 bases sitting between them. The CDR3 length is 13 residues.

This clonotype was observed a handful of times. The chain employs TRBV11-3 and TRBJ1-1; D may be TRBD1 (5 bases). CDR3 length: 12 residues. The germline V gene has CDR1 SGHNT and CDR2 YENEEA. The V end was cut by 6 bases, the J end by 5 bases, with 10 bases between. Here the CDR3 DNA reads TGTGCCAGCAGGCGATACAGGACTGAAGCTTTCTTT. It is translated as CASRRYRTEAFF.

This sequence joins TRBV5-1 and TRBJ2-2; 7 positions match TRBD2. Per the germline V gene, CDR1 is SGHRS and CDR2 is YFSETQ. V shed 4 bases and J 0 bases; nucleotides not matched to a gene: 15. CDR3 length: 19 amino acids. CDR3 DNA: TGCGCCAGCAGCATCACCGGGACTACCGAGTTCGCGAACACCGGGGAGCTGTTTTTT. It specifies CASSITGTTEFANTGELFF.

This clonotype was seen many times. The rearrangement uses TRBV7-2 and TRBJ2-3; D not resolved. The ends were cut back, 4 bases at V and 4 bases at J, with 6 bases in the middle. Germline V gives CDR1 SGHTA, CDR2 FQGNSA. The CDR3 is made up of 12 amino acids. In DNA, the CDR3 is TGTGCCAGCAGCTACACCGCAGATACGCAGTATTTT. Its translation: CASSYTADTQYF.

This clonotype occurred a few times. The chain links TRBV27 to TRBJ1-4, with a tentative D call TRBD1 (6 bases). CDR1 is MNHEY and CDR2 is SMNVEV in the germline V gene (reference sequence). This CDR3 has 13 amino acids. Trimming took off 5 bases at V and 7 bases at J, with 11 bases between the two ends. CDR3 DNA: TGTGCCAGCAGTCTTTTACAGGGTGAAAAACTGTTTTTT. Amino acids: CASSLLQGEKLFF. Full variable domain (remainder filled in from reference TRBV27 and TRBJ1-4): EAQVTQNPRYLITVTGKKLTVTCSQNMNHEYMSWYRQDPGLGLRQIYYSMNVEVTDKGDVPEGYKVSRKEKRNFPLILESPSPNQTSLYFCASSLLQGEKLFFGSGTQLSVL.

The rearrangement joins TRBV4-3 to TRBJ2-1, with D possibly TRBD2 on 5 matching bases. V was cut by 3 bases and J by 4 bases, with 16 bases left in between. Germline CDR1 and CDR2: LGHNA and YSLEER. There are 16 residues in the CDR3. The CDR3 DNA reads TGCGCCAGCAGCCAGGACCACGGAGGAATTTACAATGAGCAGTTCTTC. Residues: CASSQDHGGIYNEQFF.

This clonotype was seen a few times. The chain employs TRBV2 and TRBJ2-7; no clear D. Trimming took 2 bases from V and 8 from J, leaving 10 bases between them. The CDR3 covers 12 residues. Germline-derived CDR1 and CDR2 are SNHLY and FYNNEI. This CDR3 reads CASSESYLQQYV. As DNA, the CDR3 is TGTGCCAGCAGTGAATCTTACCTACAGCAGTACGTC.